Described below is a single T cell receptor (beta chain) sequence and its context. TCRdb independently ran MiXCR on the 5' RACE reads; one entry per CDR3 protein. The sample comprises just over 200,000 distinct CDR3 sequences, around 8.8% of which are singletons, and roughly 3.5% rests with the top ten. This specimen comes from a study of T-cell memory formation after mild COVID-19. Germline CDR1 SEHNR, CDR2 FQNEAQ (reference sequence). The CDR3 loop spans 14 amino acids. V lost 3 bases and J lost 3, with 8 bases in between. The sequenced sample consisted of PBMCs or a T cell subset sorted from them (not recorded which). The clonotype originates from a man younger than 35 who had mild COVID-19 (a few samples of this study predate the infection). Cell type and time point are not known. J is TRBJ2-2 and V is TRBV7-9, with D unclear. CDR3 region: CASSFEVDTGELFF. In DNA form, the CDR3 reads TGTGCCAGCAGCTTCGAAGTCGACACCGGGGAGCTGTTTTTT. The full variable domain, completed using reference TRBV7-9 and TRBJ2-2, is DTGVSQNPRHKITKRGQNVTFRCDPISEHNRLYWYRQTLGQGPEFLTYFQNEAQLEKSRLLSDRFSAERPKGSFSTLEIQRTEQGDSAMYLCASSFEVDTGELFFGEGSRLTVL.